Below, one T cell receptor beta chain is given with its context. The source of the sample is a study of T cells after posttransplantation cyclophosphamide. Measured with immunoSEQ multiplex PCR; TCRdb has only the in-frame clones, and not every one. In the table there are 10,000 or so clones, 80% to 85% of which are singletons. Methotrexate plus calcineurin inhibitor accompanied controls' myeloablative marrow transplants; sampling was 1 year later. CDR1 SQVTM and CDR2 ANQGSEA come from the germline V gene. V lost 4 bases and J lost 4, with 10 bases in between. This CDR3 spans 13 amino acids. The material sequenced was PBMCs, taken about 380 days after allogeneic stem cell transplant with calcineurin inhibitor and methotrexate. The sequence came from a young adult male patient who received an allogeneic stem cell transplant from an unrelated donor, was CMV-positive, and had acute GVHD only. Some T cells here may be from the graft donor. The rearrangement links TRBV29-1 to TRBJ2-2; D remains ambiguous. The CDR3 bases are TGCAGCGTTGCTGAGGTTGGCACCGGGGAGCTGTTTTTT. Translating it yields CSVAEVGTGELFF.